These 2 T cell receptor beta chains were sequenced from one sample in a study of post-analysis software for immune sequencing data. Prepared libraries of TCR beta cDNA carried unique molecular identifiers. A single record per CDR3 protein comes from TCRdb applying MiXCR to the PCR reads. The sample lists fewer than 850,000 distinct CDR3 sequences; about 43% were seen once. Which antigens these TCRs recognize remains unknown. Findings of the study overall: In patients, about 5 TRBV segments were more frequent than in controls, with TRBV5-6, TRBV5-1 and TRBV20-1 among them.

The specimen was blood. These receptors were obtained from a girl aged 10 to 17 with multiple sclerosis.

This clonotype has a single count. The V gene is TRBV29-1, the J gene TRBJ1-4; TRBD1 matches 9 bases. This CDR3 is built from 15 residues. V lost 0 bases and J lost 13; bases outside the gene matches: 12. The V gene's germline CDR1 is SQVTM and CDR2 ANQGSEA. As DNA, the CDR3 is TGCAGCGTTGAAGATGATAGAGACAGGGGGGTTAGACTGTTTTTT. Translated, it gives CSVEDDRDRGVRLFF.

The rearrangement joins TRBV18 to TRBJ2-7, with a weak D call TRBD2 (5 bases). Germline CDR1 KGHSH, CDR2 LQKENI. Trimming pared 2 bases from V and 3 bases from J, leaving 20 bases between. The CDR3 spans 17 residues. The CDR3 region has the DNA TGTGCCAGCTCACCAGAGGTCCTTGGTGCTCGGGGCTACGAGCAGTACTTC. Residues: CASSPEVLGARGYEQYF.